The 7 T cell receptor beta chains presented below share a single source sample, sequenced in a study of blood T cells in healthy people across ages. A J-beta primer mix and a sample-barcoded 5' primer were used in a second PCR of roughly 6 to 12 cycles. Each CDR3 protein is one row after TCRdb ran MiXCR on the 5' RACE reads. The top ten hold about 30% of the sample, which has approximately 800,000 distinct CDR3 sequences, about 62% seen once. Sequencing was carried out using blood. The receptor source for this set is a man aged 25-45 years in good health.

This sequence joins TRBV20-1 and TRBJ1-5, with 9 bases fitting TRBD1. The V segment lost 4 bases and the J segment 2 bases; nucleotides outside the gene matches: 12. The CDR3 is 17 amino acids. The germline V gene encodes CDR1 DFQATT and CDR2 SNEGSKA (reference sequence). The CDR3 DNA reads as TGCAGTGCTACAACAGGGGGCGTAGCCTGGGGCAATCAGCCCCAGCATTTT. This codes for CSATTGGVAWGNQPQHF.

DNA for the CDR3: TGTGCCAGCAGTGACGGCAGGGGCCATGGCTACACCTTC. Amino acids: CASSDGRGHGYTF. J is TRBJ1-2 and V is TRBV25-1, with a tentative D call TRBD1 (6 bases). Germline V gene lookup returns CDR1 MGHDK and CDR2 SYGVNS. This CDR3 has 13 residues. V was trimmed by 3 bases and J by 6 bases, leaving 11 bases between them.

The chain recombines TRBV7-2 with TRBJ1-2, with D unclear. This CDR3 region has 12 residues. The germline V and J ends were trimmed by 5 bases and 8 bases, with 12 bases remaining between them. The germline V gene has CDR1 SGHTA and CDR2 FQGNSA. CDR3 protein: CASSPWGKGYTF. CDR3 nucleotides: TGTGCCAGCAGCCCGTGGGGTAAGGGCTACACCTTC.

The CDR3 DNA reads as TGTGCCAGCTCACCAGGACCGTTTAACTATGGCTACACCTTC. It specifies CASSPGPFNYGYTF. The gene calls are TRBV18 and TRBJ1-2; no firm D call. With 2 bases removed from V and 1 base from J, the gap between germline ends came to 8 bases. The CDR3 has 14 amino acids. CDR1 and CDR2 from the germline V gene are KGHSH and LQKENI.

This clonotype was found a few times. The rearrangement joins TRBV6-2 or TRBV6-3 to TRBJ2-4; D not certain. The DNA end favors TRBJ2-7, so the J call may be wrong. In germline, CDR1 is MNHEY, CDR2 SVGEGT. This CDR3 is 12 amino acids long. CDR3 sequence: CASSYRIYEQYF. The CDR3 DNA follows: TGTGCCAGCAGTTACCGGATCTACGAGCAGTACTTC.

The genes are TRBV3-1 and TRBJ1-3; TRBD1 aligns across 9 bases. Germline CDR1 LGHDT, CDR2 YNNKEL (reference sequence). V dropped 4 bases and J dropped 0; count of bases not matched to a gene: 22. There are 22 residues in the CDR3. This chain's CDR3 is CASSPQLGDDRGDGYSGNTIYF. The CDR3 nucleotides are TGTGCCAGCAGCCCTCAACTGGGCGACGACAGGGGGGACGGGTACTCTGGAAACACCATATATTTT. Full variable domain (missing parts from reference TRBV3-1 and TRBJ1-3): DTAVSQTPKYLVTQMGNDKSIKCEQNLGHDTMYWYKQDSKKFLKIMFSYNNKELIINETVPNRFSPKSPDKAHLNLHINSLELGDSAVYFCASSPQLGDDRGDGYSGNTIYFGEGSWLTVV.

The CDR3 loop is CASSLEGQANYGYTF. CDR3 in DNA: TGTGCCAGCAGCTTAGAGGGACAGGCTAACTATGGCTACACCTTC. The rearrangement uses TRBV7-2 and TRBJ1-2, with 8 nucleotides matching TRBD1. CDR1 is SGHTA and CDR2 is FQGNSA in the germline V gene. The CDR3 totals 15 residues. The V gene end was trimmed by 1 base and the J gene end by 0 bases; junction bases not matched to a gene: 1.